These 8 T cell receptor beta chains originate from one sample sequenced in a study of blood T cell repertoires in COVID-19. Assay: immunoSEQ multiplex PCR; the TCRdb copy retains only in-frame clones and omits some. The table includes about 140,000 clones, 79% detected once. Sequences were obtained from peripheral blood. These receptor sequences come from a man between 60 and 75 years old with acute or convalescent COVID-19.

This clone showed up just a few times. The rearrangement joins TRBV5-4 to TRBJ2-5, with TRBD2 matching 11 bases. CDR3 length: 14 residues. CDR1 and CDR2 (germline): SGHNT, YYREEE (reference sequence). V trimming: 2 bases; J trimming: 10 bases; junction bases outside the gene matches: 7. CDR3 sequence: CASSLETSGMVQYF. The CDR3 region has the DNA TGTGCCAGCAGCTTAGAGACTAGCGGGATGGTCCAGTACTTC.

This clone appeared once. The chain recombines TRBV28 with TRBJ2-1; D remains ambiguous. CDR3 length: 13 amino acids. Germline V gives CDR1 MDHEN, CDR2 SYDVKM. V was cut by 5 bases and J by 7 bases, with 12 bases left in between. The DNA of the CDR3 is TGTGCCAGCAGTGCCAGACAAGAGAATGAGCAGTTCTTC. It specifies CASSARQENEQFF. Full variable domain (rest looked up from reference TRBV28 and TRBJ2-1): DVKVTQSSRYLVKRTGEKVFLECVQDMDHENMFWYRQDPGLGLRLIYFSYDVKMKEKGDIPEGYSVSREKKERFSLILESASTNQTSMYLCASSARQENEQFFGPGTRLTVL.

This CDR3 is CASSYSILAGGIESYEQYF. The DNA for the CDR3 is TGTGCCAGCAGTTACTCGATACTAGCGGGAGGAATCGAGTCCTACGAGCAGTACTTC. The V call is TRBV6-2 or TRBV6-3, the J call TRBJ2-7; 12 nucleotides agree with TRBD2. V lost 0 bases to trimming and J lost 1 base; unmatched junction nucleotides: 10. The germline V gene encodes CDR1 MNHEY and CDR2 SVGEGT. This CDR3 is built from 19 residues.

The rearrangement uses TRBV5-5 and TRBJ1-5; tentatively, D is TRBD1 (6 bases). Germline-derived CDR1 and CDR2 are SGHKS and YYEKEE (reference sequence). V lost 4 bases to trimming and J lost 6 bases, with 17 bases between them. The CDR3 has 15 amino acids. The CDR3 loop reads CASSRSGVPGQPQHF. The CDR3 nucleotides read TGTGCCAGCAGCCGGTCAGGGGTACCGGGTCAGCCCCAGCATTTT.

V and J are TRBV12-3 or TRBV12-4 and TRBJ2-7; D gene ambiguous. The CDR3 runs 11 residues. V lost 6 bases and J lost 3, with 6 bases in between. CDR3 sequence (DNA): TGTGCCAGCAGCGAGAGCTACGAGCAGTACTTC. It translates to CASSESYEQYF.

The chain carries TRBV3-1 (or the pseudogene TRBV3-2) and TRBJ1-1, with a weak D call TRBD1 (6 bases). This CDR3 region has 14 residues. The V gene lost 4 bases and the J gene lost 0 bases, with 9 bases spanning the gap. Germline values: CDR1 LGHDT, CDR2 YNNKEL (reference sequence). CDR3 amino acids: CASSRGQMNTEAFF. The CDR3 DNA reads TGTGCCAGCAGCCGCGGACAGATGAACACTGAAGCTTTCTTT.

This clone was found a few times. The V and J genes are TRBV6-5 and TRBJ1-2; D is possibly TRBD1 (5 bases). Germline-derived CDR1 and CDR2 are MNHEY and SVGAGI. This CDR3 spans 14 amino acids. V lost 8 bases and J 4 bases, leaving 17 bases between the germline ends. The DNA for the CDR3 is TGTGCCAGCGGGGAGGCAGGGTTATTCTATGGCTACACCTTC. It is translated as CASGEAGLFYGYTF.

This clone was seen a few times. This same CDR3 is encoded by further DNA sequences in the sample. The chain combines TRBV3-1 (or the pseudogene TRBV3-2) with TRBJ2-1, with 9 bases matching TRBD2. With 0 bases clipped from V and 6 bases from J, the junction kept 3 bases outside the gene matches. Germline CDR1 and CDR2: LGHDT and YNNKEL (reference sequence). The CDR3 is 15 residues long. CDR3 region: CASSQELAGANEQFF. Written as DNA, the CDR3 is TGTGCCAGCAGCCAAGAACTAGCGGGTGCCAATGAGCAGTTCTTC.